Detailed here is one T cell receptor beta chain. This entry belongs to a study of T cell responses to AZD1222 COVID-19 vaccine. Only in-frame clones appear in the TCRdb table, and some are missing; sequencing was by immunoSEQ multiplex PCR. This table holds more than 150,000 clones, approximately 92% found once. The sequence derives from an adult in good health. The sequences come from peripheral blood, collected on day 0 of AZD1222 vaccination.

CDR3 loop: CASSTSRAGNTIYF. DNA for the CDR3: TGTGCCAGCAGTACCTCGCGGGCTGGAAACACCATATATTTT. This rearrangement joins TRBV28 to TRBJ1-3; the D is unclear. Looked up from germline, CDR1 is MDHEN and CDR2 is SYDVKM. V shed 5 bases and J shed 2 bases, with 10 bases lying between them. The CDR3 is made up of 14 amino acids.